These 29 T cell receptor beta chains share one sample of origin, sequenced in a study of T cells in Graves' hyperthyroidism and ophthalmopathy. TCR beta CDR3 sequences were amplified from RNA transcripts. When the TCR CDR3 underwent first-round RT-PCR, the HTBI primer set was used. One entry per CDR3 protein results from TCRdb running MiXCR on the multiplex PCR reads. The data contain about 700,000 distinct CDR3 sequences, approximately 15% of them singletons. Sample: blood. The receptors were sampled from a woman aged 18-29 years with Graves' hyperthyroidism.

In its sample, this clonotype was seen many times. The chain carries TRBV20-1 and TRBJ2-7; D ambiguous. The CDR3 is made up of 12 amino acids. Trimming cost V 3 bases and J 3 bases, with 9 bases left between them. Germline CDR1 is DFQATT and CDR2 is SNEGSKA (reference sequence). For the CDR3, the DNA is TGCAGTGCTAGGAGATCAAACTACGAGCAGTACTTC. This encodes CSARRSNYEQYF.

In this sample, this clonotype turned up a few times. Given a much more abundant clone one base away, this may be a read error. V is TRBV29-1 and J is TRBJ2-3; D is perhaps TRBD2 (5 bases). Germline assignment: CDR1 SQVTM and CDR2 ANQGSEA. The CDR3 covers 12 residues. Trimming removed 3 bases from V and 3 bases from J, with 7 bases in between. DNA of the CDR3: TGCAGCGTTGATGAGGGAACAGATACGCAGTATTTT. Encoded protein: CSVDEGTDTQYF.

The chain has TRBV5-1 and TRBJ2-3; D is unclear. V gave up 6 bases and J gave up 0 bases, with 11 bases separating them. CDR3 length equals 14 residues. Looked up from germline, CDR1 is SGHRS and CDR2 is YFSETQ. DNA of the CDR3: TGCGCCAGCACCAAGACGCCTAGCACAGATACGCAGTATTTT. It is translated as CASTKTPSTDTQYF.

This clonotype has a handful of counts. An end of the junction differs from the germline gene, which may be a read error. The V gene is TRBV7-9, the J gene TRBJ1-1, with 8 nucleotides matching TRBD1. From germline, CDR1 is SEHNR and CDR2 FQNEAQ (reference sequence). CDR3 size: 15 residues. The CDR3 DNA sequence: TGTGCCAACAGCTTAGGGACAGGTGTTTGGACTGAAGCTTTCTTT. Residues: CANSLGTGVWTEAFF. Looking up the rest from reference TRBV7-9 and TRBJ1-1 gives the full variable domain: DTGVSQNPRHKITKRGQNVTFRCDPISEHNRLYWYRQTLGQGPEFLTYFQNEAQLEKSRLLSDRFSAERPKGSFSTLEIQRTEQGDSAMYLCANSLGTGVWTEAFFGQGTRLTVV.

This clonotype was observed at least ten times. The chain uses TRBV5-6 and TRBJ2-2; tentatively, D is TRBD2 (6 bases). The germline CDR1 and CDR2 sequences are SGHDT and YYEEEE. The CDR3 consists of 14 residues. V lost 3 bases, J lost 1 base, and 7 bases lay in between. Here the CDR3 DNA reads TGTGCCAGCAGCTCGGGACTGAACACCGGGGAGCTGTTTTTT. Its translation: CASSSGLNTGELFF. The entire variable domain, with the rest obtained from reference TRBV5-6 and TRBJ2-2, is as follows: DAGVTQSPTHLIKTRGQQVTLRCSPKSGHDTVSWYQQALGQGPQFIFQYYEEEERQRGNFPDRFSGHQFPNYSSELNVNALLLGDSALYLCASSSGLNTGELFFGEGSRLTVL.

Ten or more counts support this clonotype. The chain carries TRBV12-3 or TRBV12-4 and TRBJ2-1, with 14 nucleotides matching TRBD2. V was pared by 6 bases and J by 3 bases, with 10 bases of the junction left unmatched. The CDR3 sequence is 18 residues long. The CDR3 loop is CASSLTRLAGGSYNEQFF. Written as DNA, the CDR3 is TGTGCCAGCAGCCTTACCCGACTAGCGGGAGGGAGCTACAATGAGCAGTTCTTC.

A few counts support this clonotype. The chain couples TRBV27 to TRBJ2-2; the D gene is possibly TRBD1 (5 bases). From germline, CDR1 is MNHEY and CDR2 SMNVEV (reference sequence). The CDR3 sequence is 14 residues long. V was cut by 3 bases and J by 3 bases, with 8 bases left in between. The CDR3: CASSFRVHTGELFF. Written as DNA, the CDR3 is TGTGCCAGCAGTTTCAGGGTTCACACCGGGGAGCTGTTTTTT.

In its sample, this clonotype was seen a few times. The chain carries TRBV2 and TRBJ2-1; 8 bases are a match to TRBD1. Germline-derived CDR1 and CDR2 are SNHLY and FYNNEI. The V and J ends lost 2 bases and 10 bases, in that order; junction bases with no gene match: 7. The CDR3 runs 14 residues. CDR3 in amino acids: CASSEMGTGREQFF. The CDR3 nucleotides read TGTGCCAGCAGTGAAATGGGGACAGGCCGCGAGCAGTTCTTC.

This clonotype was counted between two and nine times. The rearrangement joins TRBV7-2 to TRBJ2-7; 11 bases match TRBD1. Germline trimming cut 3 bases from V and 5 bases from J; bases unmatched to any gene: 9. Germline values: CDR1 SGHTA, CDR2 FQGNSA. The CDR3 sequence is 16 residues long. The CDR3 sequence: CASSLGLGQGADEQYF. DNA for the CDR3: TGTGCCAGCAGCTTGGGTCTCGGACAGGGGGCCGACGAGCAGTACTTC.

This clonotype has a handful of counts. The rearrangement links TRBV7-9 to TRBJ2-5; D ambiguous. V was pared by 0 bases and J by 8 bases, with 10 bases between. Germline lookup yields CDR1 SEHNR and CDR2 FQNEAQ (reference sequence). The CDR3 contains 13 residues. The CDR3 loop is CASSLALYPTQYF. The CDR3 DNA sequence: TGTGCCAGCAGCTTAGCCCTATATCCTACCCAGTACTTC.

The chain joins TRBV7-9 to TRBJ2-3; possibly TRBD1 or TRBD2 for D (5 bases each). The CDR3 sequence is 17 residues long. V lost 1 base and J 4 bases, leaving 18 bases between the germline ends. CDR1 is SEHNR and CDR2 is FQNEAQ in the germline V gene (reference sequence). In DNA form, the CDR3 reads TGTGCCAGCAGCTTAGGTCTCGGGACCGGCCTTCCAGATACGCAGTATTTT. Amino acids: CASSLGLGTGLPDTQYF.

At least ten counts were recorded for this clonotype. V usage is TRBV28 and J usage is TRBJ1-4, with 8 nucleotides matching TRBD1. This CDR3 is 19 amino acids long. Germline CDR1 MDHEN, CDR2 SYDVKM. The trim removed 3 bases at V and 8 bases at J, leaving 20 bases unmatched. CDR3 protein: CASSFFPNPRQGLWEKLFF. The CDR3 coding sequence is TGTGCCAGCAGTTTCTTCCCGAACCCAAGACAGGGGCTCTGGGAAAAACTGTTTTTT.

The chain recombines TRBV6-9 with TRBJ1-4; D remains ambiguous. This CDR3 region has 15 residues. Germline V gene lookup returns CDR1 MNHGY and CDR2 SVAAGI. The ends were cut back, 4 bases at V and 3 bases at J, with 12 bases in the middle. CDR3 sequence: CASSSLGEPNEKLFF. CDR3 sequence (DNA): TGTGCCAGCAGTTCCCTGGGAGAGCCTAATGAAAAACTGTTTTTT.

This clonotype came up a few times. The J gene is TRBJ1-3, the V gene TRBV6-5; D is possibly TRBD1 (5 bases). Germline loops: CDR1 MNHEY, CDR2 SVGAGI. The CDR3 loop spans 16 amino acids. V shed 0 bases and J shed 0 bases, with 9 bases lying between them. The CDR3 sequence: CASSYSREISGNTIYF. The CDR3 DNA reads TGTGCCAGCAGTTACTCCAGGGAAATCTCTGGAAACACCATATATTTT.

Many counts were recorded for this clonotype. This chain links TRBV20-1 with TRBJ1-2, with D hard to call. Germline lookup yields CDR1 DFQATT and CDR2 SNEGSKA (reference sequence). This CDR3 comprises 14 residues. The V end was cut by 4 bases, the J end by 1 base, with 13 bases between. The CDR3 DNA reads as TGCAGTGCTATTACCCCAACGCTTAACTATGGCTACACCTTC. This codes for CSAITPTLNYGYTF.

This clonotype has just one count. The chain has TRBV6-2 or TRBV6-3 and TRBJ1-4; D call uncertain. Trimming pared 5 bases from V and 16 bases from J, leaving 17 bases between. CDR1 and CDR2 (germline): MNHEY, SVGEGT. The CDR3 spans 12 residues. The chain's CDR3 is CASSNPTAVTFF. DNA for the CDR3: TGTGCCAGCAGTAACCCGACGGCGGTAACGTTTTTT.

The rearrangement links TRBV6-1 to TRBJ2-1; 7 positions agree with TRBD1. The germline V gene encodes CDR1 MNHNS and CDR2 SASEGT. This CDR3 contains 14 residues. V lost 7 bases and J lost 10; bases outside the gene matches: 13. CDR3 DNA sequence: TGTGCCAGCACCGGAGACAGGGTCATTAAGGAGCAGTTCTTC. It is translated as CASTGDRVIKEQFF.

This clonotype was counted many times. The chain is built from TRBV5-1 and TRBJ1-5; D uncertain. V lost 0 bases to trimming and J lost 6 bases, with 7 bases between them. This CDR3 region has 13 residues. In germline, CDR1 is SGHRS, CDR2 YFSETQ. The CDR3 DNA reads as TGCGCCAGCAGCTTGGGGGCCGGTCAGCCCCAGCATTTT. Its translation: CASSLGAGQPQHF.

This clonotype was seen at least ten times. This sequence joins TRBV20-1 and TRBJ2-7; 10 bases align to TRBD2. Germline CDR1 DFQATT, CDR2 SNEGSKA (reference sequence). After removal of 4 bases from V and 5 bases from J, the junction contained 11 bases not matched to a gene. There are 15 residues in the CDR3. For the CDR3, the DNA is TGCAGTGCTACCCCCCTAGCGGGAGTGAGTAACGAGCAGTACTTC. Translated, it gives CSATPLAGVSNEQYF.

This clonotype was detected ten times or more. V usage is TRBV7-6 and J usage is TRBJ1-1; 8 bases are shared with TRBD1. Germline V CDR1 and CDR2: SGHVS, FNYEAQ. The CDR3 covers 15 residues. Germline trimming cut 5 bases from V and 3 bases from J; bases unmatched to any gene: 8. As DNA, the CDR3 is TGTGCCAGCAGCCCTCCAGGACAGGGTGACACTGAAGCTTTCTTT. Translating it yields CASSPPGQGDTEAFF. The variable domain in full, completed from reference TRBV7-6 and TRBJ1-1, reads GAGVSQSPRYKVTKRGQDVALRCDPISGHVSLYWYRQALGQGPEFLTYFNYEAQQDKSGLPNDRFSAERPEGSISTLTIQRTEQRDSAMYRCASSPPGQGDTEAFFGQGTRLTVV.

This clonotype was counted at least ten times. The rearrangement joins TRBV18 to TRBJ2-2; no reliable D call. Between the trimmed V and J ends, which lost 6 bases and 5 bases, there was a span of 10 bases. This CDR3 has 13 residues. Germline CDR1 KGHSH, CDR2 LQKENI. The CDR3 DNA reads TGTGCCAGCTCGGACCTCCGGACCGGGGAGCTGTTTTTT. Encoded protein: CASSDLRTGELFF.

A note on this clonotype: Possible read error: a much larger clone is one base away. The J gene is TRBJ2-5, the V gene TRBV28, with TRBD1 as a possible D gene (6 bases). V was shortened by 3 bases and J by 5 bases, with 10 bases between the two germline ends. This CDR3 comprises 13 residues. The germline V gene has CDR1 MDHEN and CDR2 SYDVKM. CDR3 residues: CASSFQGTETQYF. CDR3 in DNA: TGTGCCAGCAGTTTCCAGGGGACGGAGACCCAGTACTTC.

This clonotype was seen repeatedly, ten times or more. The chain employs TRBV5-1 and TRBJ2-1; 10 bases line up with TRBD2. Germline trimming cut 0 bases from V and 8 bases from J; bases unmatched to any gene: 11. CDR3 length equals 17 residues. The germline CDR1 and CDR2 sequences are SGHRS and YFSETQ. The CDR3 loop is CASSLVSPSGSIYEQFF. The DNA of the CDR3 is TGCGCCAGCAGCTTGGTTTCCCCTAGCGGGAGCATATATGAGCAGTTCTTC.

The sample holds many counts of this clonotype. The CDR3 protein is CASSYPGQNSYEQYF. Written as DNA, the CDR3 is TGTGCCAGCAGTTACCCGGGACAGAATTCCTACGAGCAGTACTTC. V is TRBV6-2 or TRBV6-3 and J is TRBJ2-7, with 7 bases matching TRBD1. The V and J ends lost 2 bases and 1 base, in that order; junction bases with no gene match: 5. CDR1 MNHEY and CDR2 SVGEGT come from the germline V gene. The CDR3 extends over 15 amino acids.

This clonotype was detected many times. This chain's CDR3 is CASRTGGQVQPQHF. The CDR3 region has the DNA TGTGCCAGCAGAACGGGGGGGCAGGTTCAGCCCCAGCATTTT. The V and J genes are TRBV6-2 or TRBV6-3 and TRBJ1-5; tentative D call: TRBD1 (6 bases). V dropped 6 bases and J dropped 6 bases, with 15 bases sitting between them. Germline CDR1 reads MNHEY; CDR2 reads SVGEGT. CDR3 length equals 14 residues.

The gene calls are TRBV20-1 and TRBJ1-4, with TRBD1 as a possible D gene (6 bases). CDR1 DFQATT and CDR2 SNEGSKA come from the germline V gene (reference sequence). V was clipped by 0 bases and J by 8 bases, with 10 bases between them. This CDR3 is built from 13 residues. This chain's CDR3 is CSARDSRGEKLFF. The CDR3 DNA is TGCAGTGCTAGAGATTCGAGGGGGGAAAAACTGTTTTTT.

This clonotype was recorded many times. The rearrangement uses TRBV30 and TRBJ1-1, with D perhaps matching TRBD1 (5 bases). Trimming removed 5 bases at V and 3 bases at J, with 7 bases between. Germline CDR1 is GTSNPN and CDR2 is SVGIG (reference sequence). CDR3 length equals 11 residues. The CDR3 loop is CAWQGDTEAFF. The CDR3 DNA reads TGTGCCTGGCAGGGAGACACTGAAGCTTTCTTT.

This clonotype was observed many times. The chain employs TRBV20-1 and TRBJ2-3; maybe TRBD2 (6 bases). V was cut by 0 bases and J by 2 bases, with 18 bases left in between. This CDR3 spans 17 amino acids. The V gene's germline CDR1 is DFQATT and CDR2 SNEGSKA (reference sequence). The CDR3 loop is CSARDSRPSAYTDTQYF. The CDR3 nucleotides are TGCAGTGCTAGAGATTCCCGCCCTAGCGCCTACACAGATACGCAGTATTTT.

The rearrangement joins TRBV4-1 to TRBJ2-3; D is unresolved. The V gene's germline CDR1 is MGHRA and CDR2 YSYEKL. The ends were cut back, 0 bases at V and 5 bases at J, with 6 bases in the middle. The CDR3 is made up of 13 amino acids. CDR3 in amino acids: CASSQEGGDTQYF. The DNA of the CDR3 is TGCGCCAGCAGCCAAGAAGGCGGAGATACGCAGTATTTT.